The rows below give T cell receptor beta chains drawn from one sample of a study of shared clonotypes between healthy human individuals. Sequencing used immunoSEQ multiplex PCR; TCRdb keeps in-frame clones, though not all of them. The sample records some 200,000 clones, under 80% being singletons. The specimen was memory CD4+ T cells sorted from blood. The receptors shown here come from a man under 40 in good health. The CDR3 runs from the conserved cysteine through the conserved F or W. The D gene is left open where the match is weak. A row's size may be missing; if present it is once, few, many or a size class.

d_call	v_call	j_call	clone_size	cdr3_nt	cdr3_aa
.	TRBV5-1	TRBJ2-5	once	TGCGCCAGCAGCTCGGACCAGGGAGGTCAAGAGACCCAGTACTTC	CASSSDQGGQETQYF
.	TRBV11-2	TRBJ1-3	.	TGTGCCAGCAGCTTACAGGGGAAGGTTGGAAACACCATATATTTT	CASSLQGKVGNTIYF
.	TRBV4-3	TRBJ1-4	.	TGCGCCAGCAGCCACCGGACAATCAATGAAAAACTGTTTTTT	CASSHRTINEKLFF
.	TRBV5-1	TRBJ2-1	few	TGCGCCAGCAGCTCGCTACAGGGCGGAGTCTACAATGAGCAGTTCTTC	CASSSLQGGVYNEQFF
TRBD2	TRBV28	TRBJ2-3	.	TGTGCCAGCAGTTCCCCCTCCAGGACTAGCGGGAGGATGAAGTCGACAGATACGCAGTATTTT	CASSSPSRTSGRMKSTDTQYF
TRBD1	TRBV5-5	TRBJ2-5	.	TGTGCCAGCAGCACGCCCTTACCAGGGGGTGGGTCAGAGACCCAGTACTTC	CASSTPLPGGGSETQYF
.	TRBV4-1	TRBJ1-2	.	TGCGCCAGCAGCCAGGGGGATAACTATGGCTACACCTTC	CASSQGDNYGYTF
TRBD1	TRBV11-2	TRBJ2-7	.	TGTGCCAGCAGTCTGTCGGGACAGAATCTCTACGAGCAGTACTTC	CASSLSGQNLYEQYF
.	TRBV7-9	TRBJ2-7	.	TGTGCCAGCAGCTTCGACCCCCTAGGCGAGCAGTACTTC	CASSFDPLGEQYF
.	TRBV5-4	TRBJ2-3	.	TGTGCCAGCAGCCTGGACAGTTCTAGCACAGATACGCAGTATTTT	CASSLDSSSTDTQYF
.	TRBV11-2	TRBJ1-1	.	TGTGCCAGCAGCTTACCCGGGTTTTACACTGAAGCTTTCTTT	CASSLPGFYTEAFF
TRBD2	TRBV5-4	TRBJ2-1	once	TGTGCCAGCAGCCGGACTAGCGGGAGCACGAGCTCCTACAATGAGCAGTTCTTC	CASSRTSGSTSSYNEQFF
TRBD1	TRBV5-1	TRBJ2-7	.	TGCGCCAGCAGCTTGGGACAGGGTTACTACGAGCAGTACTTC	CASSLGQGYYEQYF
.	TRBV11-2	TRBJ2-7	.	TGTGCCAGCAGCTTAGAGGCGATAAGCGGCTACGAGCAGTACTTC	CASSLEAISGYEQYF
TRBD2	TRBV28	TRBJ2-7	.	TGTGCCAGCAGTTCAGCGGGAGTCTACGAGCAGTACTTC	CASSSAGVYEQYF